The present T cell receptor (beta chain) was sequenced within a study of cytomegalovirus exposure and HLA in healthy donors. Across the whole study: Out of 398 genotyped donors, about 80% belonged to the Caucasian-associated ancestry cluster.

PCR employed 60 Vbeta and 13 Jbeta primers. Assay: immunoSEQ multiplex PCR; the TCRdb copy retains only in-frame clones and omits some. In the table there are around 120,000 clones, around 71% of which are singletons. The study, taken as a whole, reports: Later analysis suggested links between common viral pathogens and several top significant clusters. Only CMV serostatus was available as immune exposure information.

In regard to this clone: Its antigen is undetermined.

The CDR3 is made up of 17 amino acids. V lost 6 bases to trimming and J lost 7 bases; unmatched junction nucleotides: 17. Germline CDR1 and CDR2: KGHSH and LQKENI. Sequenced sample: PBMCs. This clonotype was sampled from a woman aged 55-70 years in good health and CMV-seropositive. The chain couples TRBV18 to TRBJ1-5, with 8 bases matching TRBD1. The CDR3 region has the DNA TGTGCCAGCTCCCTAACCTCGACAGGGGTTGGTAACCAGCCCCAGCATTTT. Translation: CASSLTSTGVGNQPQHF.